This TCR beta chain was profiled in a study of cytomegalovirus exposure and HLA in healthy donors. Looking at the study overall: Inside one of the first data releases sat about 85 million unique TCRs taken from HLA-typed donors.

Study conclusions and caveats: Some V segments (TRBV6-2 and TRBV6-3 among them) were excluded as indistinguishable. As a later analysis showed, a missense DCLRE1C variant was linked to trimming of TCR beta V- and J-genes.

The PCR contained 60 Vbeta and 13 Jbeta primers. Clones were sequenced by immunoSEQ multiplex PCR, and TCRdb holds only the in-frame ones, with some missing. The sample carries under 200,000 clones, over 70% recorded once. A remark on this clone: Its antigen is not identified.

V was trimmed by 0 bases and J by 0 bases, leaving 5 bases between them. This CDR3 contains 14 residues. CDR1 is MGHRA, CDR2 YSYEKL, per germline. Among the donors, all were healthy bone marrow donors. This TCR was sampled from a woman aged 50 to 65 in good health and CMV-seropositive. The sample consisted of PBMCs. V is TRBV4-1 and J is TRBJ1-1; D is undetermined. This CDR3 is CASSQDQLNTEAFF. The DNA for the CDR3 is TGCGCCAGCAGCCAAGATCAGTTGAACACTGAAGCTTTCTTT.